One sample yielded the 9 T cell receptor beta chains listed below, sequenced in a study of shared clonotypes between healthy human individuals. Repertoires were generated with immunoSEQ multiplex PCR, while TCRdb's copy carries only in-frame clones and drops some. Of some 2,400,000 clones listed, approximately 96% are singletons. The specimen sequenced was naive CD4+ T cells sorted from blood. Sample subset: CD45RA+ positively selected. All receptors derive from a man aged 18-30 years in good health.

This chain connects TRBV28 to TRBJ1-2; the D is unclear. With 8 bases removed from V and 8 bases from J, the gap between germline ends came to 15 bases. Germline lookup yields CDR1 MDHEN and CDR2 SYDVKM. The CDR3 has 12 residues. The DNA for the CDR3 is TGTGCCAGCGCGGCCTCCAGCAGCGGCTACACCTTC. Its translation: CASAASSSGYTF.

This chain links TRBV6-1 with TRBJ2-7, with 8 bases fitting TRBD2. The V gene's germline CDR1 is MNHNS and CDR2 SASEGT. V lost 7 bases, J lost 4 bases, and 6 bases stayed unmatched. CDR3 length: 13 residues. CDR3 DNA: TGTGCCAGCATGGGACTAGGAGGTTACGAGCAGTACTTC. Translation: CASMGLGGYEQYF.

The gene calls are TRBV10-2 and TRBJ2-3, with 8 positions matching TRBD2. Germline CDR1 reads WSHSY; CDR2 reads SAAADI. The CDR3 consists of 16 residues. After removal of 4 bases from V and 2 bases from J, the junction contained 8 bases not matched to a gene. CDR3 bases: TGCGCCAGCAGTGGGACTAGCCGACAAGTCACAGATACGCAGTATTTT. Translating it yields CASSGTSRQVTDTQYF.

This chain uses TRBV6-5 with TRBJ2-7, with 9 bases fitting TRBD1. Per germline, CDR1 MNHEY and CDR2 SVGAGI. The CDR3 runs 13 residues. The V gene end was trimmed by 8 bases and the J gene end by 3 bases; junction bases not matched to a gene: 5. The chain's CDR3 is CASVGQGFYEQYF. CDR3 DNA: TGTGCCAGCGTCGGACAGGGGTTCTACGAGCAGTACTTC.

This clone was counted a single time. V usage is TRBV6-6 and J usage is TRBJ1-2; tentatively, D is TRBD1 (5 bases). The ends were cut back, 2 bases at V and 4 bases at J, with 14 bases in the middle. CDR1 and CDR2 (germline): MNHNY, SVGAGI (reference sequence). This CDR3 is 15 amino acids long. The DNA for the CDR3 is TGTGCCAGCAGTTACGCTAGACAGTCTTCCTATGGCTACACCTTC. It yields the protein CASSYARQSSYGYTF.

This sequence joins TRBV28 and TRBJ1-1; D unclear. CDR3 size: 12 residues. The germline V gene has CDR1 MDHEN and CDR2 SYDVKM. The V end lost 4 bases, the J end lost 10 bases, and 13 bases lay between the germline ends. CDR3 sequence: CASSWNLLPAFF. The CDR3 nucleotides are TGTGCCAGCAGTTGGAATCTTTTGCCAGCTTTCTTT.

The rearrangement links TRBV5-1 to TRBJ2-7, with 7 bases aligning to TRBD1. The ends lost 6 bases at V and 2 bases at J; junction bases unmatched: 8. Germline V gene sequence: CDR1 SGHRS, CDR2 YFSETQ. The CDR3 runs 14 residues. CDR3 nucleotides: TGCGCCAGCACCACGGGACAGTTCCCCTACGAGCAGTACTTC. As protein: CASTTGQFPYEQYF.

The chain couples TRBV7-2 to TRBJ1-4; 8 bases agree with TRBD1. With 4 bases clipped from V and 8 bases from J, the junction kept 6 bases outside the gene matches. The germline CDR1 and CDR2 sequences are SGHTA and FQGNSA. The CDR3 is 14 residues long. The CDR3 spells CASSSGQGDEKLFF. The DNA of the CDR3 is TGTGCCAGCAGCTCCGGACAGGGCGACGAAAAACTGTTTTTT.

The chain combines TRBV6-5 with TRBJ2-1, with D perhaps matching TRBD2 (5 bases). The germline V gene has CDR1 MNHEY and CDR2 SVGAGI. The CDR3 contains 14 residues. V was trimmed by 4 bases and J by 8 bases, leaving 15 bases between them. The CDR3 here is CASSSRGPWDEQFF. In DNA form, the CDR3 reads TGTGCCAGCAGTTCCCGCGGGCCCTGGGATGAGCAGTTCTTC.